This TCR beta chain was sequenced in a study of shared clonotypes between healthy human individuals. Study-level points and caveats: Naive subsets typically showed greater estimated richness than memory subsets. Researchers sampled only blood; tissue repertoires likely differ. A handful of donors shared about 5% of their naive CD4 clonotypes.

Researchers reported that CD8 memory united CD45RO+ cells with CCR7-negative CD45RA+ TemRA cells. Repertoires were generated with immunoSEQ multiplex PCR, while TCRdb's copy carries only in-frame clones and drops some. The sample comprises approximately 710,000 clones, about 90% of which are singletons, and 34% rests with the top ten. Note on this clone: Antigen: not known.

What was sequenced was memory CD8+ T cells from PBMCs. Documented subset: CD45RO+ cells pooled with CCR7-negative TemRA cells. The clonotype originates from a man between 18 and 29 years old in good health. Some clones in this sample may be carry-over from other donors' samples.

Here the CDR3 DNA reads TGTGCCAGCAGCCACCAGGGGGCTGTGGATGAGCAGTTCTTC. Its translation: CASSHQGAVDEQFF. This sequence joins TRBV5-4 and TRBJ2-1; 8 bases match TRBD1. With V trimmed by 4 bases and J by 8 bases, 8 bases remained unmatched. This CDR3 has 14 amino acids. Germline CDR1 is SGHNT and CDR2 is YYREEE (reference sequence).